One and the same sample provided the 28 T cell receptor beta chains below, sequenced in a study of CD8+CD57+ T cells in acquired aplastic anemia. Previously, flow cytometry had revealed CD8+CD57+ cell expansion in the patients chosen for sequencing. The template for TCR beta VDJ and CDR3 sequence profiling was genomic DNA. TCRdb reanalysed the reads using MiXCR and keeps one entry per CDR3 protein. The repertoire has just over 450,000 distinct CDR3 sequences, around 33% of them found once; the top ten carry under 0.95%. Material for sequencing was sorted CD4+, CD8+, or CD8+CD57+ T cells (not recorded which) from PBMCs. The receptors shown here come from a human donor with aplastic anemia.

This rearrangement joins TRBV5-1 to TRBJ1-2, with D perhaps TRBD1 (6 bases). V was cut by 0 bases and J by 4 bases, with 13 bases left in between. Germline lookup yields CDR1 SGHRS and CDR2 YFSETQ. This CDR3 has 15 residues. DNA for the CDR3: TGCGCCAGCAGCTTGGGGACAGCTAACTTCTATGGCTACACCTTC. Protein: CASSLGTANFYGYTF.

The chain recombines TRBV20-1 with TRBJ2-1; D is unresolved. Germline V gene data show CDR1 as DFQATT and CDR2 as SNEGSKA (reference sequence). Trimming took off 5 bases at V and 3 bases at J, with 11 bases between the two ends. The CDR3 loop spans 13 amino acids. The CDR3 reads CSAHRALYNEQFF. CDR3 nucleotide sequence: TGCAGTGCTCATCGAGCCCTCTACAATGAGCAGTTCTTC.

This clonotype was seen only a few times. V gene TRBV2 combines with J gene TRBJ2-1; 7 nucleotides match TRBD2. Germline lookup yields CDR1 SNHLY and CDR2 FYNNEI. After removal of 7 bases from V and 6 bases from J, the junction contained 6 bases not matched to a gene. This CDR3 comprises 13 residues. CDR3 in DNA: TGTGCCAGCAAGGGGTGGGGGGGCAATGAGCAGTTCTTC. Protein sequence: CASKGWGGNEQFF.

As regards this clonotype: The junction and the germline gene differ at one end; a read error may be behind it. This chain connects TRBV19 to TRBJ1-5; D possibly corresponds to TRBD1 (5 bases). CDR1 and CDR2 (germline): LNHDA, SQIVND (reference sequence). The length of the CDR3 is 14 residues. The CDR3 loop is CASSPMGTGAPQHF. The CDR3 DNA is TGTGCTAGTAGTCCAATGGGGACCGGAGCGCCCCAGCATTTT.

The chain has TRBV11-2 and TRBJ2-3; D is unresolved. V shed 1 base and J shed 4 bases, with 9 bases lying between them. CDR1 is SGHAT, CDR2 FQNNGV, per germline. This CDR3 region has 14 residues. In DNA, the CDR3 is TGTGCCAGCAGCTTAGGTCTCCAGTCAGATACGCAGTATTTT. Residues: CASSLGLQSDTQYF. Full variable domain (rest looked up from reference TRBV11-2 and TRBJ2-3): EAGVAQSPRYKIIEKRQSVAFWCNPISGHATLYWYQQILGQGPKLLIQFQNNGVVDDSQLPKDRFSAERLKGVDSTLKIQPAKLEDSAVYLCASSLGLQSDTQYFGPGTRLTVL.

To note about this clonotype: This may stem from a read error, because a much larger clone lies one nucleotide away. V is TRBV6-1 and J is TRBJ1-2; tentative D call: TRBD1 (5 bases). This CDR3 contains 13 residues. In germline, CDR1 is MNHNS, CDR2 SASEGT. The CDR3 nucleotides read TGTGCCAGCACCTCCGGGACGGCCTATGGCTGCACCTTC. This encodes CASTSGTAYGCTF.

CDR3 loop: CSARDAGLRGYTF. The CDR3, as DNA: TGCAGTGCTAGAGATGCTGGGTTACGGGGCTACACCTTC. The chain uses TRBV20-1 and TRBJ1-2; no firm D call. The germline gives CDR1 DFQATT, CDR2 SNEGSKA (reference sequence). This CDR3 spans 13 amino acids. V was pared by 0 bases and J by 8 bases, with 13 bases between.

There are many counts of this clonotype. This rearrangement joins TRBV20-1 to TRBJ1-5; no reliable D call. Trimming shortened V by 6 bases and J by 11 bases, and 20 bases separated the two germline ends. This CDR3 is built from 13 residues. Germline CDR1 DFQATT, CDR2 SNEGSKA (reference sequence). CDR3 loop: CSAPGQSTLSQHF. CDR3 nucleotides: TGCAGTGCCCCGGGCCAATCCACCCTTTCCCAGCATTTT.

The J gene is TRBJ2-7, the V gene TRBV10-3; 11 bases line up with TRBD2. Germline V gene sequence: CDR1 ENHRY, CDR2 SYGVKD. The CDR3 contains 16 residues. With V trimmed by 4 bases and J by 2 bases, 7 bases remained unmatched. The CDR3 DNA reads as TGTGCCATCAGTGCCCTACTAGCGGGGGTTACCTACGAGCAGTACTTC. The encoded protein is CAISALLAGVTYEQYF.

This clonotype showed up many times. The chain carries TRBV2 and TRBJ2-3; no reliable D call. In germline, CDR1 is SNHLY, CDR2 FYNNEI. The V gene lost 7 bases and the J gene lost 6 bases, with 11 bases spanning the gap. This CDR3 has 12 residues. The CDR3 sequence is CASTRGGDTQYF. The DNA of the CDR3 is TGTGCCAGCACACGAGGTGGGGATACGCAGTATTTT.

The chain employs TRBV20-1 and TRBJ2-3; tentatively, D is TRBD1 (6 bases). CDR1 and CDR2 (germline): DFQATT, SNEGSKA (reference sequence). V was clipped by 4 bases and J by 1 base, with 12 bases between them. The CDR3 spans 14 residues. The CDR3 spells CSAIAGVGTDTQYF. The CDR3 DNA is TGCAGTGCTATCGCAGGGGTTGGCACAGATACGCAGTATTTT.

The chain links TRBV3-1 to TRBJ2-7; 9 bases map to TRBD1. CDR1 and CDR2 from the germline V gene are LGHDT and YNNKEL (reference sequence). The CDR3 extends over 14 amino acids. Trimming removed 6 bases from V and 2 bases from J; junction bases left unmatched: 5. CDR3 region: CASRGQGPPYEQYF. The CDR3 DNA reads TGTGCCAGCAGGGGACAGGGACCACCCTACGAGCAGTACTTC.

The sample holds one count of this clonotype. A read error may produce the germline difference seen at one junction end. The chain carries TRBV12-3 or TRBV12-4 and TRBJ1-5; 11 nucleotides line up with TRBD1. The CDR3 length is 16 residues. The CDR3 sequence is CASGLDFWDRGKPQHF. CDR3 in DNA: TGTGCCAGCGGTTTAGATTTTTGGGACAGGGGGAAACCCCAGCATTTT.

At least ten counts were recorded for this clonotype. The gene calls are TRBV15 and TRBJ1-4, with unresolved D. The CDR3 totals 16 residues. Germline-derived CDR1 and CDR2 are LNHNV and YYDKDF (reference sequence). V lost 0 bases and J 5 bases, leaving 13 bases between the germline ends. The CDR3 DNA is TGTGCCACCAGCAGAGATCTCACAACGCTCAATGAAAAACTGTTTTTT. It specifies CATSRDLTTLNEKLFF.

The chain combines TRBV5-1 with TRBJ2-7; perhaps TRBD1 as D (5 bases). Germline CDR1 is SGHRS and CDR2 is YFSETQ. The CDR3 is made up of 14 amino acids. The V gene lost 4 bases and the J gene lost 3 bases, with 14 bases spanning the gap. CDR3 in DNA: TGCGCCAGCAGCCCCGAAGACAGTTTCTACGAGCAGTACTTC. Translating it yields CASSPEDSFYEQYF.

V gene TRBV25-1 combines with J gene TRBJ2-3; D remains unclear. Germline V lookup: CDR1 MGHDK, CDR2 SYGVNS. The CDR3 consists of 12 residues. V was shortened by 5 bases and J by 1 base, with 4 bases between the two germline ends. The CDR3 reads CASSWCTDTQYF. CDR3 nucleotides: TGTGCCAGCAGTTGGTGCACAGATACGCAGTATTTT.

The chain is built from TRBV5-8 and TRBJ2-3; the D gene is possibly TRBD1 (5 bases). Germline V lookup: CDR1 SGHTS, CDR2 YDEGEE. V shed 5 bases and J shed 3 bases, with 7 bases lying between them. The CDR3 contains 12 residues. In DNA form, the CDR3 reads TGTGCCAGCAGACGACAGACAGATACGCAGTATTTT. As protein: CASRRQTDTQYF.

This clonotype was seen ten or more times. The chain links TRBV19 to TRBJ1-2; D is unclear. Between the trimmed V and J ends, which lost 3 bases and 4 bases, there was a span of 18 bases. Germline CDR1 is LNHDA and CDR2 is SQIVND (reference sequence). This CDR3 is built from 16 residues. CDR3 in DNA: TGTGCCAGTAGTATGCTGTCGGATCGGACTCGCTATGGCTACACCTTC. Translation: CASSMLSDRTRYGYTF.

This clonotype showed up many times. The chain recombines TRBV19 with TRBJ2-7; D may be TRBD1 (5 bases). The CDR3 totals 14 residues. Trimming shortened V by 3 bases and J by 2 bases, and 11 bases separated the two germline ends. The germline CDR1 and CDR2 sequences are LNHDA and SQIVND (reference sequence). The CDR3 sequence: CASSIRRQTYEQYF. DNA of the CDR3: TGTGCCAGTAGTATTCGGCGACAGACCTACGAGCAGTACTTC.

This clonotype has only a few counts. The chain has TRBV4-3 and TRBJ2-6; 8 nucleotides agree with TRBD2. V lost 0 bases to trimming and J lost 0 bases; unmatched junction nucleotides: 4. Germline lookup yields CDR1 LGHNA and CDR2 YSLEER. The CDR3 loop spans 18 amino acids. CDR3 residues: CASSQDKRGSSGANVLTF. The CDR3 DNA is TGCGCCAGCAGCCAAGATAAGCGGGGGAGCTCTGGGGCCAACGTCCTGACTTTC.

The CDR3 coding sequence is TGTGCCAGCAGCCGACGACAGGGCCTCTCTGGAAACACCATATATTTT. Protein: CASSRRQGLSGNTIYF. This rearrangement joins TRBV14 to TRBJ1-3, with TRBD1 matching over 7 bases. This CDR3 is 16 amino acids long. V shed 4 bases, J shed 0 bases, and the junction held 6 bases outside the gene matches. Per the germline V gene, CDR1 is SGHDN and CDR2 is FVKESK.

This clonotype was observed at least ten times. The chain is built from TRBV7-8 and TRBJ2-5, with a weak D call TRBD2 (5 bases). CDR1 and CDR2 from the germline V gene are SGHVS and FQNEAQ. V gave up 5 bases and J gave up 3 bases, with 13 bases separating them. CDR3 length: 14 residues. The CDR3 region is CASSRPGRKETQYF. DNA of the CDR3: TGTGCCAGCAGCCGACCGGGAAGGAAAGAGACCCAGTACTTC.

The chain combines TRBV7-3 with TRBJ2-2; 10 bases fit TRBD2. The CDR3 sequence is 16 residues long. The trim removed 3 bases at V and 4 bases at J, leaving 5 bases unmatched. The germline V gene has CDR1 SGHTA and CDR2 FQGTGA. The CDR3 sequence is CASSLGTSVGTGELFF. In DNA form, the CDR3 reads TGTGCCAGCAGCTTGGGGACTAGCGTCGGCACCGGGGAGCTGTTTTTT. The full variable domain, completed using reference TRBV7-3 and TRBJ2-2, is GAGVSQTPSNKVTEKGKYVELRCDPISGHTALYWYRQSLGQGPEFLIYFQGTGAADDSGLPNDRFFAVRPEGSVSTLKIQRTERGDSAVYLCASSLGTSVGTGELFFGEGSRLTVL.

There are a few counts of this clonotype. The V and J genes are TRBV29-1 and TRBJ1-1; D gene uncertain. The CDR3 length is 15 residues. Trimming took 8 bases from V and 0 from J, leaving 19 bases between them. From germline, CDR1 is SQVTM and CDR2 ANQGSEA. The CDR3: CSLGGFRTLNTEAFF. CDR3 coding DNA: TGCAGCTTGGGAGGATTCCGTACCTTGAACACTGAAGCTTTCTTT.

In this sample, this clonotype turned up many times. The chain combines TRBV7-9 with TRBJ1-2, with TRBD1 matching 7 bases. The CDR3 covers 12 residues. The V and J ends lost 3 bases and 7 bases, in that order; junction bases with no gene match: 2. Germline V gene data show CDR1 as SEHNR and CDR2 as FQNEAQ (reference sequence). The CDR3 DNA follows: TGTGCCAGCAGCTTCAGGGGGGGTGGCTACACCTTC. This translates into CASSFRGGGYTF.

This clonotype was detected only a few times. The gene calls are TRBV6-1 and TRBJ1-2; unclear D gene. CDR1 and CDR2 from the germline V gene are MNHNS and SASEGT. This CDR3 contains 12 residues. Between the trimmed V and J ends, which lost 6 bases and 8 bases, there was a span of 13 bases. The CDR3 region is CASSVSNWGYTF. The CDR3 nucleotides are TGTGCCAGCAGCGTATCAAATTGGGGCTACACCTTC.

The chain couples TRBV25-1 to TRBJ2-1; tentative D call: TRBD1 (6 bases). CDR1 is MGHDK and CDR2 is SYGVNS in the germline V gene. Trimming left V 10 bases short and J 4 bases short, with 23 bases between. The CDR3 is made up of 16 amino acids. The DNA of the CDR3 is TGTGCCATCAGGGGATCGGGCGGACTCTCTTACAATGAGCAGTTCTTC. Translating it yields CAIRGSGGLSYNEQFF.

The V call is TRBV20-1, the J call TRBJ2-1; 8 bases are a match to TRBD2. The CDR3 sequence is 16 residues long. V shed 0 bases and J 4 bases; nucleotides not matched to a gene: 8. From germline, CDR1 is DFQATT and CDR2 SNEGSKA (reference sequence). The CDR3 reads CSARESSGVTYNEQFF. The CDR3 DNA reads TGCAGTGCTAGAGAGAGTAGCGGGGTCACATACAATGAGCAGTTCTTC.